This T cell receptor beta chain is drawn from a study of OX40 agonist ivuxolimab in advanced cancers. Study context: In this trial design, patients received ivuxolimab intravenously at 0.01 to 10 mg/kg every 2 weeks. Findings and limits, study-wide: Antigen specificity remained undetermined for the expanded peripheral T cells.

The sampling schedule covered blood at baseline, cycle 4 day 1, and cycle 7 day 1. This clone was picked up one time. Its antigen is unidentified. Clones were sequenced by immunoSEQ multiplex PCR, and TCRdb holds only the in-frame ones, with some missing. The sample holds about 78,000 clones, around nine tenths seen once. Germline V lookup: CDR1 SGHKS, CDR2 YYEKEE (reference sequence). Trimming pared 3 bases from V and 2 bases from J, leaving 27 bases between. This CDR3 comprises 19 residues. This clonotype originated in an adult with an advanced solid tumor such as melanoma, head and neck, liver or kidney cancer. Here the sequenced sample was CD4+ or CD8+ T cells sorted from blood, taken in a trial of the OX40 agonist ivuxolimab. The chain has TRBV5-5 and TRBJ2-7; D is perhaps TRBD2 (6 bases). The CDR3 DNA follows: TGTGCCAGCAGCTCCAGCCCATGGGCTAGCGCCTCTGAAGCCTACGAGCAGTACTTC. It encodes CASSSSPWASASEAYEQYF.